These 19 T cell receptor beta chains were sequenced from one sample in a study of PD-1 blockade in classical Hodgkin lymphoma. Patients all relapsed after autologous stem cell transplantation, and there was variation in brentuximab vedotin exposure. Negative selection with magnetic separation was used to purify CD4+ T cells from thawed PBMCs. TCRdb's table, derived via immunoSEQ multiplex PCR, lists solely in-frame clones and lacks some. The sample includes over 30,000 clones, more than 80% of them seen just once. Sequenced material: CD4+ T cells from blood, taken at baseline. Receptors were obtained from a human donor with classical Hodgkin lymphoma.

This clone was observed a few times. The J gene is TRBJ1-5, the V gene TRBV6-6; D is possibly TRBD1 (6 bases). Germline CDR1 and CDR2: MNHNY and SVGAGI (reference sequence). V was cut by 6 bases and J by 1 base, with 16 bases left in between. The CDR3 length is 16 residues. The CDR3 sequence is CASSTSTGTSNQPQHF. The CDR3 bases are TGTGCCAGCAGCACAAGCACAGGGACCAGCAATCAGCCCCAGCATTTT.

The chain has TRBV19 and TRBJ1-4, with 7 bases matching TRBD1. The CDR3 is made up of 16 amino acids. The J segment lost 4 bases and the V segment lost 6 bases, leaving 11 bases of the junction unmatched. CDR1 and CDR2 (germline): LNHDA, SQIVND (reference sequence). CDR3 nucleotide sequence: TGTGCCAGTAGAAGACAGGGTAGAGGTGGTAATGAAAAACTGTTTTTT. Its translation: CASRRQGRGGNEKLFF.

The gene calls are TRBV7-8 and TRBJ1-1; possibly TRBD1 for D (5 bases). Germline CDR1 is SGHVS and CDR2 is FQNEAQ. The CDR3 totals 14 residues. V was pared by 0 bases and J by 5 bases, with 10 bases between. CDR3 DNA sequence: TGTGCCAGCAGCTTAGCAGCACAGGTGACTGAAGCTTTCTTT. Translation gives CASSLAAQVTEAFF.

V usage is TRBV5-6 and J usage is TRBJ2-1; D gene uncertain. This CDR3 spans 16 amino acids. Trimming pared 1 base from V and 6 bases from J, leaving 17 bases between. Germline loops: CDR1 SGHDT, CDR2 YYEEEE. CDR3 sequence reads: CASSLFGGTIGNEQFF. The CDR3 DNA follows: TGTGCCAGCAGCTTGTTTGGCGGCACGATAGGCAATGAGCAGTTCTTC.

This chain joins TRBV18 and TRBJ2-7; D possibly corresponds to TRBD1 (5 bases). The ends were cut back, 3 bases at V and 2 bases at J, with 11 bases in the middle. Germline CDR1 KGHSH, CDR2 LQKENI. This CDR3 has 14 residues. The CDR3 nucleotides read TGTGCCAGCTCACCTCTTTGGGGCACCTACGAGCAGTACTTC. As protein: CASSPLWGTYEQYF.

This clone came up a few times. The gene calls are TRBV27 and TRBJ2-7; D possibly matches TRBD1 or TRBD2 (8 bases each). Germline lookup yields CDR1 MNHEY and CDR2 SMNVEV (reference sequence). Trimming shortened V by 6 bases and J by 5 bases, and 17 bases separated the two germline ends. There are 14 residues in the CDR3. The CDR3 DNA reads TGTGCCAGCAGGCAAGGACAGGGACTAGACGAGCAGTACTTC. Residues: CASRQGQGLDEQYF.

The V gene is TRBV7-9, the J gene TRBJ1-3; possible D gene TRBD1, 6 bases. With 0 bases removed from V and 3 bases from J, the gap between germline ends came to 15 bases. Per germline, CDR1 SEHNR and CDR2 FQNEAQ (reference sequence). The CDR3 consists of 17 residues. The CDR3 DNA reads as TGTGCCAGCAGCTTAGCGTTGCGGGGGCCAAGTGGAAACACCATATATTTT. This codes for CASSLALRGPSGNTIYF. Full variable domain (rest looked up from reference TRBV7-9 and TRBJ1-3): DTGVSQNPRHKITKRGQNVTFRCDPISEHNRLYWYRQTLGQGPEFLTYFQNEAQLEKSRLLSDRFSAERPKGSFSTLEIQRTEQGDSAMYLCASSLALRGPSGNTIYFGEGSWLTVV.

This chain links TRBV10-3 with TRBJ2-2, with D hard to call. The CDR3 extends over 15 amino acids. The germline gives CDR1 ENHRY, CDR2 SYGVKD. V was shortened by 4 bases and J by 0 bases, with 9 bases between the two germline ends. In nucleotides, the CDR3 is TGTGCCATCAGTGCCCAACCCGCGAACACCGGGGAGCTGTTTTTT. Its translation is CAISAQPANTGELFF.

This chain joins TRBV7-2 and TRBJ2-5; D is uncertain. CDR1 SGHTA and CDR2 FQGNSA come from the germline V gene. The length of the CDR3 is 14 residues. Trimming cost V 0 bases and J 1 base, with 6 bases left between them. The CDR3 DNA reads TGTGCCAGCAGCTTAGCAGGACCCCAAGAGACCCAGTACTTC. This gives the protein CASSLAGPQETQYF. The full variable domain, its missing parts supplied by reference TRBV7-2 and TRBJ2-5, is GAGVSQSPSNKVTEKGKDVELRCDPISGHTALYWYRQSLGQGLEFLIYFQGNSAPDKSGLPSDRFSAERTGGSVSTLTIQRTQQEDSAVYLCASSLAGPQETQYFGPGTRLLVL.

V usage is TRBV6-6 and J usage is TRBJ2-1; TRBD1 matches at 8 bases. This CDR3 has 13 amino acids. With 6 bases clipped from V and 12 bases from J, the junction kept 10 bases outside the gene matches. Germline CDR1 and CDR2: MNHNY and SVGAGI (reference sequence). The CDR3 is CASSRGQGERQFF. As DNA, the CDR3 is TGTGCCAGCAGCCGCGGACAGGGTGAGAGGCAGTTCTTC.

V usage is TRBV21-1 and J usage is TRBJ2-5; the DNA was not used to check the table's D call, TRBD2. TRBV21-1 is a pseudogene locus. The CDR3 is 13 amino acids. CDR3: CANAPRVAETQYF. The CDR3 region has the DNA TGTGCCAACGCACCGAGGGTGGCAGAGACCCAGTACTTC.

The V call is TRBV5-4, the J call TRBJ1-4, with a weak D call TRBD1 (5 bases). This CDR3 comprises 15 residues. Trimming removed 4 bases at V and 5 bases at J, with 15 bases between. The germline CDR1 and CDR2 sequences are SGHNT and YYREEE (reference sequence). This CDR3 is CASSEPGTENEKLFF. The DNA of the CDR3 is TGTGCCAGCAGCGAACCCGGGACTGAGAATGAAAAACTGTTTTTT.

The chain joins TRBV27 to TRBJ1-2, with D uncertain. CDR1 MNHEY and CDR2 SMNVEV come from the germline V gene (reference sequence). Trimming pared 2 bases from V and 3 bases from J, leaving 10 bases between. This CDR3 has 14 residues. The CDR3 sequence is CASSLGREDYGYTF. The CDR3 bases are TGTGCCAGCAGTTTAGGGAGGGAGGACTATGGCTACACCTTC.

The V gene is TRBV6-5, the J gene TRBJ2-5; D is possibly TRBD1 or TRBD2 (6 bases each). This CDR3 has 15 residues. Looked up from germline, CDR1 is MNHEY and CDR2 is SVGAGI. Trimming left V 8 bases short and J 5 bases short, with 21 bases between. CDR3 amino acids: CASGARGAPGETQYF. The CDR3 bases are TGTGCCAGCGGCGCTAGGGGGGCCCCCGGGGAGACCCAGTACTTC.

The chain is built from TRBV5-1 and TRBJ2-1; D is undetermined. The length of the CDR3 is 13 residues. Germline assignment: CDR1 SGHRS and CDR2 YFSETQ. Trimming pared 0 bases from V and 5 bases from J, leaving 6 bases between. In nucleotides, the CDR3 is TGCGCCAGCAGCTTGGAACTTAACAATGAGCAGTTCTTC. It yields the protein CASSLELNNEQFF.

The chain employs TRBV9 and TRBJ1-4; a weak D match, TRBD1 (6 bases). The CDR3 contains 14 residues. Trimming removed 7 bases from V and 4 bases from J, with 14 bases in between. Germline CDR1 is SGDLS and CDR2 is YYNGEE. CDR3 bases: TGTGCCAGCGGCCTCACAGGGTTTAATGAAAAACTGTTTTTT. Its translation is CASGLTGFNEKLFF.

J is TRBJ1-3 and V is TRBV9; no definite D call. The V gene's germline CDR1 is SGDLS and CDR2 YYNGEE. The CDR3 spans 14 residues. V was trimmed by 0 bases and J by 4 bases, leaving 8 bases between them. The CDR3 DNA is TGTGCCAGCAGCGTAGGCTTGTACGGAAACACCATATATTTT. Residues: CASSVGLYGNTIYF. Filled out from reference TRBV9 and TRBJ1-3, the complete variable domain reads DSGVTQTPKHLITATGQRVTLRCSPRSGDLSVYWYQQSLDQGLQFLIQYYNGEERAKGNILERFSAQQFPDLHSELNLSSLELGDSALYFCASSVGLYGNTIYFGEGSWLTVV.

There are a few counts of this clone. This chain uses TRBV12-5 with TRBJ2-3, with D uncertain. Between the trimmed V and J ends, which lost 4 bases and 0 bases, there was a span of 8 bases. This CDR3 comprises 14 residues. Germline V gives CDR1 LGHNT, CDR2 FRNRAP. CDR3 nucleotide sequence: TGTGCTAGTGGTTGGGCGACTAGCACAGATACGCAGTATTTT. As protein: CASGWATSTDTQYF.

This chain links TRBV11-2 with TRBJ2-3, with D hard to call. Trimming removed 5 bases from V and 2 bases from J, with 8 bases in between. Germline V gene lookup returns CDR1 SGHAT and CDR2 FQNNGV. This CDR3 has 13 residues. In DNA, the CDR3 is TGTGCCAGCAGCCTCCTCTTCACAGATACGCAGTATTTT. Translation gives CASSLLFTDTQYF.